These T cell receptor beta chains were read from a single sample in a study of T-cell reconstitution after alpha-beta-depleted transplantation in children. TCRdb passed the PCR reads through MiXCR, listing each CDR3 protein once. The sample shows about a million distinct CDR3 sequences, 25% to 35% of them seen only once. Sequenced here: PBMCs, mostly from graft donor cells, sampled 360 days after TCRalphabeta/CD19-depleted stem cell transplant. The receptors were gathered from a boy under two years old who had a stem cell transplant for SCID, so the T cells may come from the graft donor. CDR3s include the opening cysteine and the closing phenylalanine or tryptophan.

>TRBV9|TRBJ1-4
CASSVDGGYDEKLFF
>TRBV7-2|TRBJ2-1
CASSLWDRVRNEQFF
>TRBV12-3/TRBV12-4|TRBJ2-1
CASSLKVEQFF
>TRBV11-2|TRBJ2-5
CASSFGWGDLQETQYF
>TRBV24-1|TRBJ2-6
CATSDPQGTGANVLTF
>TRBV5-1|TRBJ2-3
CASSQRPPSTDTQYF
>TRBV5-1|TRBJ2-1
CASSFTAGANEQFF
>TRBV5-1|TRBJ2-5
CASSPPLAGGGETQYF
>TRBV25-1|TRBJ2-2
CASSDFNTGELFF
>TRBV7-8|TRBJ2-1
CASSTRTSGGSNEQFF
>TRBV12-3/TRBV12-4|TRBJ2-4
CASSLEGIAKNIQYF
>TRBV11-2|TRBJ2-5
CASSTQAGMYQETQYF
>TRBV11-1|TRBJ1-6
CASSLREYNSPLHF
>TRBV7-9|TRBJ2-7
CASSPKDGLAGPYEQYF
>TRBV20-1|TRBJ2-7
CSASGAGYEQYF
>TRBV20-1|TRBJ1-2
CSAPHGAGTQWGYTF
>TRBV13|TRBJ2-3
CASSSGGNTQYF
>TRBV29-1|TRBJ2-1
CSVLGLAGGRSEQFF
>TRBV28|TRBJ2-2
CASSLWQGKLFF
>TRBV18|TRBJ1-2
CASSPRSQNYGYTF
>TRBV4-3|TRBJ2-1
CASSQDLRTSGEKGEQFF
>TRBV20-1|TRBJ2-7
CSAIIDGVGGQYF
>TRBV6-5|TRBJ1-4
CASSYQGRIGEKLFF
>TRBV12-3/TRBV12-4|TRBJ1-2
CASSLMGTGDGYTF
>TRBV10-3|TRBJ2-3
CAISDPQRGLLTDTQYF
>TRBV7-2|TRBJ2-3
CASSLRGADTQYF
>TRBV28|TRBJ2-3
CASRGAPDTQYF
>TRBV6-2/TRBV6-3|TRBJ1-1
CASSQSGGLRAFF
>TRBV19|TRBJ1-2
CASRPRDSFDPNYGYTF
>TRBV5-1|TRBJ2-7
CASSPMGQGINEQYF
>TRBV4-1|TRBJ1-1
CASSQDRKGVRTEAFF
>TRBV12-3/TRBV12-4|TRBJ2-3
CASSSFGVTQYF
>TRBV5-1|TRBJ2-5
CASRKDREETQYF
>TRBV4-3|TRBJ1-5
CASSQVAALNQPQHF
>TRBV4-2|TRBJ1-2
CASSQDLANYGYTF
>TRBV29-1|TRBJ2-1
CSAGGTAVYNEQFF
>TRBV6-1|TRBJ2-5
CASSALAGTGDPLIYF
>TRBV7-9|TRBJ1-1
CASSGTGDLNTEAFF
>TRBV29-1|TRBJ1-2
CSDVQGADYGYTF
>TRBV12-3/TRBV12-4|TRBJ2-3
CASSFERGAADTQYF
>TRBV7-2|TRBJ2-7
CASSLYVRYEQYF
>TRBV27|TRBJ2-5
CASSLKRDSKTQYF
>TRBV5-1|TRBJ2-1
CASSLDAFSSYNEQFF
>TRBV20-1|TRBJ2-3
CSAHRLAGMTDTQYF
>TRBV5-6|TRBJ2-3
CASSRTSFPGLDTDTQYF
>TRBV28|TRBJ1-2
CASSPRGWYRGMDGYTF
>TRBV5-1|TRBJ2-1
CASSGTSGGFSNEQFF
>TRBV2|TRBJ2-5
CASSEDRGPQETQYF
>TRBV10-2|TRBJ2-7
CASSPKPGLALELNYEQYF
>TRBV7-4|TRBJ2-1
CASSFPRRVGSNEQFF
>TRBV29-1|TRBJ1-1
CSVELSDHGGAEAFF
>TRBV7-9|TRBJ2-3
CASSSIGVPGTDTQYF
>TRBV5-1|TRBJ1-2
CASSEGQGSSGYTF
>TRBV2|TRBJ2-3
CASSVIADTQYF
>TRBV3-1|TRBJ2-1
CASSLLLLTRLEEQFF
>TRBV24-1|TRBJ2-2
CATSDTSQGAVGELFF
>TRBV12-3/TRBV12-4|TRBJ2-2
CASSFQGPTTGGLFF
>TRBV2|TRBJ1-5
CASSEVDPLKPQHF
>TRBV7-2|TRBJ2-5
CASSPRKIYQETQYF
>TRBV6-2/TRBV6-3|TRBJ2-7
CASSYGGRGYEQYF